Listed here are 9 T cell receptor beta chains from one sample, sequenced in a study of T cells after yellow fever vaccination. TCRdb reprocessed the 5' RACE reads via MiXCR and lists one record per CDR3 protein. The sample holds some 350,000 distinct CDR3 sequences, 6.2% seen once. Material: PBMCs, obtained 5 days after the yellow fever booster vaccination. The receptors derive from a young man who received the YFV17D yellow fever vaccine.

The chain uses TRBV20-1 and TRBJ2-4; TRBD2 aligns across 8 bases. The CDR3 loop spans 14 amino acids. Losses at the gene ends were 6 bases for V and 2 bases for J; bases not matched to a gene: 6. The germline CDR1 and CDR2 sequences are DFQATT and SNEGSKA (reference sequence). CDR3: CSAPTSETKNIQYF. CDR3 DNA sequence: TGCAGTGCACCGACTAGCGAAACCAAAAACATTCAGTACTTC.

This clonotype has just a few counts. The chain carries TRBV5-1 and TRBJ2-6; 11 bases map to TRBD2. Germline CDR1 and CDR2: SGHRS and YFSETQ. The CDR3 has 17 residues. Trimming removed 3 bases from V and 0 bases from J; junction bases left unmatched: 2. DNA of the CDR3: TGCGCCAGCAGCTCCGGGACTAGCGGCTCTGGGGCCAACGTCCTGACTTTC. This encodes CASSSGTSGSGANVLTF.

This clonotype was observed many times. The chain combines TRBV20-1 with TRBJ2-5; 8 nucleotides agree with TRBD2. The V and J ends lost 5 bases and 4 bases, in that order; junction bases with no gene match: 9. Germline V lookup: CDR1 DFQATT, CDR2 SNEGSKA (reference sequence). This CDR3 comprises 14 residues. The DNA for the CDR3 is TGCAGTGCTCGACCGGAGACTAGCGCAGAGACCCAGTACTTC. It specifies CSARPETSAETQYF.

This clonotype appeared a few times. The CDR3 DNA reads as TGCAGCGTAGCCGGGGACAGGGGGCCGGAGACCCAGTACTTC. Its translation: CSVAGDRGPETQYF. The genes are TRBV29-1 and TRBJ2-5; 12 bases fit TRBD1. Germline CDR1 is SQVTM and CDR2 is ANQGSEA. V shed 6 bases and J 5 bases; nucleotides not matched to a gene: 7. The CDR3 is 14 residues long.

This clonotype was observed a few times. The rearrangement uses TRBV7-2 and TRBJ1-5; 7 nucleotides align to TRBD1. The trim removed 4 bases at V and 3 bases at J, leaving 3 bases unmatched. This CDR3 region has 14 residues. Germline CDR1 SGHTA, CDR2 FQGNSA. CDR3 sequence reads: CASSSGTDNQPQHF. CDR3 bases: TGTGCCAGCAGCTCTGGGACAGACAATCAGCCCCAGCATTTT.

This chain connects TRBV19 to TRBJ2-4; D not certain. The CDR3 runs 14 residues. In germline, CDR1 is LNHDA, CDR2 SQIVND (reference sequence). V lost 3 bases and J 5 bases, leaving 11 bases between the germline ends. Written as DNA, the CDR3 is TGTGCCAGTAGTATTATGAGGAACCAAAACATTCAGTACTTC. Protein sequence: CASSIMRNQNIQYF.

The chain is built from TRBV20-1 and TRBJ1-5; no definite D call. The germline V and J ends were trimmed by 0 bases and 5 bases, with 11 bases remaining between them. The CDR3 is made up of 14 amino acids. Germline CDR1 is DFQATT and CDR2 is SNEGSKA (reference sequence). The chain's CDR3 is CSARDGSSHQPQHF. The CDR3 DNA reads as TGCAGTGCTAGAGACGGGTCCAGCCATCAGCCCCAGCATTTT.

The CDR3 is CSAREPLAGRHNEQFF. CDR3 DNA sequence: TGCAGTGCTAGGGAGCCCCTAGCGGGTCGCCACAATGAGCAGTTCTTC. The V and J genes are TRBV20-1 and TRBJ2-1; 8 positions agree with TRBD2. CDR1 is DFQATT, CDR2 SNEGSKA, per germline (reference sequence). The CDR3 covers 16 residues. V was pared by 3 bases and J by 5 bases, with 12 bases of the junction left unmatched.

This clonotype was recorded at least ten times. V and J are TRBV12-3 or TRBV12-4 and TRBJ2-1; a weak D match, TRBD2 (6 bases). V was shortened by 3 bases and J by 4 bases, with 7 bases between the two germline ends. The CDR3 spans 13 residues. CDR3 sequence (DNA): TGTGCCAGCAGTTTTGGGACTTACAATGAGCAGTTCTTC. It specifies CASSFGTYNEQFF.